This TCR beta chain originates from a study of T cell repertoires and leukemia-associated antigens. Study summary: Samples yielded about 3.3 to 5.0 million effective reads each, around 15 million overall. Broader study findings: No direct test of specificity or function was done for expanded clones.

The germline gives CDR1 LGHNA, CDR2 YNFKEQ. This CDR3 region has 15 residues. In its sample, this clonotype was seen once. The antigen remains undetermined. A much larger clone lies one base from this, so it may be a read error. TCRdb recomputed calls from the 5' RACE reads with MiXCR, one row per CDR3 protein. The sample comprises roughly 12,000 distinct CDR3 sequences, 35% to 45% of which are singletons, and about a quarter rests with the top ten. Sequencing used CD3+ T cells sorted from blood and cultured. The source of this sequence is a female donor in good health. The chain joins TRBV4-2 to TRBJ2-1, with 9 bases lining up with TRBD2. CDR3 in amino acids: CASEGAGGRNNEQLF. DNA for the CDR3: TGTGCCAGCGAAGGGGCGGGAGGGAGGAACAATGAGCAGCTCTTC.